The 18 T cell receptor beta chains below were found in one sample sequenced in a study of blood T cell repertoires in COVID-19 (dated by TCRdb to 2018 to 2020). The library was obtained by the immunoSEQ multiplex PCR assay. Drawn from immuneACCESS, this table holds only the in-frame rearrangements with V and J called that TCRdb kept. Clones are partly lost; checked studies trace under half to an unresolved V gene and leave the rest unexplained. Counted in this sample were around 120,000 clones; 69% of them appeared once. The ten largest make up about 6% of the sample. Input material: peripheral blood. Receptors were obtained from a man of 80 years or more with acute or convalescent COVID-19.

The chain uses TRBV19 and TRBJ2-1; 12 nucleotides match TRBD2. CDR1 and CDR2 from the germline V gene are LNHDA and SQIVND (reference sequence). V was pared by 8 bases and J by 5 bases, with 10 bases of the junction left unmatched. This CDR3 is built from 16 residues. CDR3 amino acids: CASGRPGLAGHNEQFF. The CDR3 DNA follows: TGTGCCAGTGGTCGACCGGGACTAGCGGGTCACAATGAGCAGTTCTTC.

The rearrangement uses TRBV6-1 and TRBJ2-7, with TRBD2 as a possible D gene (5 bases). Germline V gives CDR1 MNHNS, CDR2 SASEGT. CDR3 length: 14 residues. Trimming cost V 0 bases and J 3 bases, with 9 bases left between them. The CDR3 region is CASSEAGISYEQYF. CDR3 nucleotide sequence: TGTGCCAGCAGTGAAGCCGGGATCAGCTACGAGCAGTACTTC.

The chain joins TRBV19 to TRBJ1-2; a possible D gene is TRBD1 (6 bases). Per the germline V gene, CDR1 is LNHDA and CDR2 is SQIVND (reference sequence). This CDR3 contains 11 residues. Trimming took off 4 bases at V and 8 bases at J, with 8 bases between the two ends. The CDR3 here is CASSTGEGYTF. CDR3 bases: TGTGCCAGTAGTACAGGGGAAGGCTACACCTTC. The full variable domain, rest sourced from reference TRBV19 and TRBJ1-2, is DGGITQSPKYLFRKEGQNVTLSCEQNLNHDAMYWYRQDPGQGLRLIYYSQIVNDFQKGDIAEGYSVSREKKESFPLTVTSAQKNPTAFYLCASSTGEGYTFGSGTRLTVV.

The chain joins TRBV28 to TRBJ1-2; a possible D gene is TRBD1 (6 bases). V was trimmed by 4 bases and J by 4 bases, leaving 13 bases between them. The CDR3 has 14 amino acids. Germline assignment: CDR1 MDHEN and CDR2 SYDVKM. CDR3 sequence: CASSSSGQLYGYTF. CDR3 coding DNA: TGTGCCAGCAGTTCTTCAGGACAGCTCTATGGCTACACCTTC.

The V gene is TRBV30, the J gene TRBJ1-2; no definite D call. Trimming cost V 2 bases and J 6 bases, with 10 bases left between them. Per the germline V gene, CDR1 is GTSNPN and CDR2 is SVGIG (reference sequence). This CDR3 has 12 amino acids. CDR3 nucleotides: TGTGCCTGGAGTCCCCTCCCTAATGGCTACACCTTC. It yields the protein CAWSPLPNGYTF. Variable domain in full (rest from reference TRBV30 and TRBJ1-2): SQTIHQWPATLVQPVGSPLSLECTVEGTSNPNLYWYRQAAGRGLQLLFYSVGIGQISSEVPQNLSASRPQDRQFILSSKKLLLSDSGFYLCAWSPLPNGYTFGSGTRLTVV.

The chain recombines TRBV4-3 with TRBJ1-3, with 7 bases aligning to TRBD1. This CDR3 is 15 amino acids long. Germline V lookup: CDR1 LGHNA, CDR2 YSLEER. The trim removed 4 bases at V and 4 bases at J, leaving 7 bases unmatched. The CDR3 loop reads CASSRDRTEGNTIYF. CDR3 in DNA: TGCGCCAGCAGCCGGGACAGAACAGAAGGAAACACCATATATTTT.

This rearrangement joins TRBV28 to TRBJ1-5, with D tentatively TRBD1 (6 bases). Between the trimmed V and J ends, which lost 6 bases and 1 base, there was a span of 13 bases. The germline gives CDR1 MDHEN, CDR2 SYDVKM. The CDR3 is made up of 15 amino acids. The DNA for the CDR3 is TGTGCCAGCAGCAAACAGGGCAGGAGCAATCAGCCCCAGCATTTT. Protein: CASSKQGRSNQPQHF. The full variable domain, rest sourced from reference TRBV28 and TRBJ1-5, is DVKVTQSSRYLVKRTGEKVFLECVQDMDHENMFWYRQDPGLGLRLIYFSYDVKMKEKGDIPEGYSVSREKKERFSLILESASTNQTSMYLCASSKQGRSNQPQHFGDGTRLSIL.

The CDR3 region has the DNA TGTGCCAGCAACCTGGGACAGGGCCATGACTATGGCTACACCTTC. Translating gives CASNLGQGHDYGYTF. The chain combines TRBV7-2 with TRBJ1-2; 9 nucleotides line up with TRBD1. V shed 7 bases, J shed 3 bases, and the junction held 9 bases outside the gene matches. The CDR3 extends over 15 amino acids. The germline V gene encodes CDR1 SGHTA and CDR2 FQGNSA.

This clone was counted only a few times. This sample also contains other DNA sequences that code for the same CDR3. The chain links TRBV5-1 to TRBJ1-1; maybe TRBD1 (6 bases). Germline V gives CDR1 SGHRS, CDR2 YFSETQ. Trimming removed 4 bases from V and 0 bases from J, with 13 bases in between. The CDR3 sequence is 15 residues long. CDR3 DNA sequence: TGCGCCAGCAGCCTGTTAGGGGGAATGAACACTGAAGCTTTCTTT. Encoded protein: CASSLLGGMNTEAFF.

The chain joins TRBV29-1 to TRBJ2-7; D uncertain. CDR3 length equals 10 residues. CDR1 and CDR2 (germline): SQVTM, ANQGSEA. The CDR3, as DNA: TGCAGAAATGGCCGCGGCGAGCAGTACTTC. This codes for CRNGRGEQYF.

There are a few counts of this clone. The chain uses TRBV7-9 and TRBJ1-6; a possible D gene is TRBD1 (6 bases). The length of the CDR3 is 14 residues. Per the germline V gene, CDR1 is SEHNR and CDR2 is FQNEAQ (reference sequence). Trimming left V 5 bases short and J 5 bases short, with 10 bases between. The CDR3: CASSPDSDNSPLHF. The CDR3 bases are TGTGCCAGCAGCCCGGACAGTGATAATTCACCCCTCCACTTT.

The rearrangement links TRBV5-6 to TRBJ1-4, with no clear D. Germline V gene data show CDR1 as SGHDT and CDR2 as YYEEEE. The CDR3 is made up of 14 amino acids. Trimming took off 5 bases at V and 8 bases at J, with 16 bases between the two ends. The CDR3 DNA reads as TGTGCCAGCAGAGTACGGGGAGGTGGCGAAAAACTGTTTTTT. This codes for CASRVRGGGEKLFF.

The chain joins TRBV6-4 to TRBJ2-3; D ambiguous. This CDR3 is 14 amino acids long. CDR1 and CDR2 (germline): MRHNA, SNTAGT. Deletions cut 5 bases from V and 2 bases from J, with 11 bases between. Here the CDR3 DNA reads TGTGCCAGCAGTCCTACTCACCTCACAGATACGCAGTATTTT. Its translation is CASSPTHLTDTQYF.

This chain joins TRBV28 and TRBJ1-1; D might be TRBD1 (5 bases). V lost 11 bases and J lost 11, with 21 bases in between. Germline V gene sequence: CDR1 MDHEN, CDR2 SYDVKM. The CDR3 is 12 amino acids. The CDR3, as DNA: TGTGCCGCATCCATCAGGACATACGAGGCTTTCTTT. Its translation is CAASIRTYEAFF.

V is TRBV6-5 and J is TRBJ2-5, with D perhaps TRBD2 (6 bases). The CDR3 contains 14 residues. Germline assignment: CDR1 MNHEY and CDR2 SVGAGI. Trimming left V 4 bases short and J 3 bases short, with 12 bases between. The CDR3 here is CASSFARGEETQYF. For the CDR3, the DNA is TGTGCCAGCAGTTTCGCGCGGGGAGAAGAGACCCAGTACTTC.

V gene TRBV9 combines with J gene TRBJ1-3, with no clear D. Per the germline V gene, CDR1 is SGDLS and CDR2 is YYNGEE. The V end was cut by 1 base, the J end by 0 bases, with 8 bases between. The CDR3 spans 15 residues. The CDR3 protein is CASSVIGDSGNTIYF. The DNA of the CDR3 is TGTGCCAGCAGCGTAATTGGAGACTCTGGAAACACCATATATTTT.

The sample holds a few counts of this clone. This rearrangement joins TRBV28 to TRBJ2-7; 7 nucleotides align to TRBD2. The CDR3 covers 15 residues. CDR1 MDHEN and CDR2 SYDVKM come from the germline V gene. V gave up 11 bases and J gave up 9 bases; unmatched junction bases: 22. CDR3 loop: CAGCSITGGICVQYF. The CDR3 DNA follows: TGTGCCGGATGTAGTATAACGGGAGGCATTTGTGTGCAGTACTTC.

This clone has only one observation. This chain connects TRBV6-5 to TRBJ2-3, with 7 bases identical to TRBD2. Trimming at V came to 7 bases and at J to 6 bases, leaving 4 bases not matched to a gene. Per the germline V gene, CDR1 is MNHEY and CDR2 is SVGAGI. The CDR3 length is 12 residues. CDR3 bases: TGTGCCAGCACCGCGACTAGCGATACGCAGTATTTT. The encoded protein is CASTATSDTQYF.